The rows below give T cell receptor beta chains drawn from one sample of a study of OX40 agonist ivuxolimab in advanced cancers. Here immunoSEQ multiplex PCR was the method, and the copy in TCRdb shows in-frame clones only, minus some. The sample contains about 110,000 clones, approximately 89% of which appear only once. This material consisted of CD4+ or CD8+ T cells sorted from blood, taken in a trial of the OX40 agonist ivuxolimab. These receptors all stem from an adult with an advanced solid tumor such as melanoma, head and neck, liver or kidney cancer. The CDR3 runs from the conserved cysteine through the conserved F or W. A D gene is named only where the DNA matches it firmly. The size field is filled for only some rows; it gives once, few, many or a size class.

V gene	D gene	clone size	J gene	CDR3 protein	CDR3 DNA
TRBV29-1	TRBD1	once	TRBJ1-2	CSATGGRRGLDKGGYTF	TGCAGCGCAACAGGGGGGCGCAGGGGCCTGGATAAAGGGGGCTACACCTTC
TRBV6-5	-	-	TRBJ2-1	CASSYSPTTYNEQFF	TGTGCCAGCAGTTACAGTCCCACTACCTACAATGAGCAGTTCTTC
TRBV9	TRBD1	-	TRBJ1-2	CASSAGQGPYKDGYTF	TGTGCCAGCAGCGCGGGACAGGGACCCTACAAGGATGGCTACACCTTC
TRBV30	TRBD1	-	TRBJ1-1	CAWMIRRGGTEAFF	TGTGCCTGGATGATACGCAGGGGGGGTACTGAAGCTTTCTTT
TRBV7-6	TRBD1	-	TRBJ2-7	CASSLVGTGPYEQYF	TGTGCCAGCAGCTTAGTAGGGACAGGGCCCTACGAGCAGTACTTC
TRBV28	-	-	TRBJ1-2	CASSNKTGQRFYGYTF	TGTGCCAGCAGCAATAAGACCGGACAGAGGTTCTATGGCTACACCTTC
TRBV27	-	few	TRBJ1-1	CASSVGRASEAFF	TGTGCCAGCAGTGTAGGTAGGGCTTCTGAAGCTTTCTTT
TRBV6-4	-	-	TRBJ2-2	CASSEGAGITGELFF	TGTGCCAGCAGTGAAGGTGCGGGGATCACCGGGGAGCTGTTTTTT
TRBV4-2	TRBD1	-	TRBJ1-2	CASSQDGAGGFSYTF	TGTGCCAGCAGCCAAGATGGGGCAGGGGGCTTTTCCTACACCTTC
TRBV2	-	-	TRBJ1-1	CASRDSWEDTEAFF	TGTGCCAGCAGGGACTCCTGGGAGGACACTGAAGCTTTCTTT
TRBV7-2	-	-	TRBJ2-5	CASSLALETQYF	TGTGCCAGCAGCTTAGCTTTGGAGACCCAGTACTTC
TRBV7-2	-	-	TRBJ2-3	CASSLAVGVGLGTDTQYF	TGTGCCAGCAGCTTAGCAGTGGGGGTCGGCCTTGGGACAGATACGCAGTATTTT
TRBV19	-	-	TRBJ1-6	CASTQGSAWNSPLHF	TGTGCCAGTACCCAGGGATCGGCTTGGAATTCACCCCTCCACTTT
TRBV19	TRBD1	-	TRBJ2-4	CASSIESGPGGIQYF	TGTGCCAGTAGTATAGAATCGGGACCAGGGGGCATTCAGTACTTC
TRBV30	-	-	TRBJ1-2	CAWSQGGYTF	TGTGCCTGGAGCCAGGGGGGCTACACCTTC
TRBV4-2	-	-	TRBJ1-1	CASSQDEGYNTEAFF	TGTGCCAGCAGCCAAGATGAAGGGTACAACACTGAAGCTTTCTTT
TRBV7-9	-	-	TRBJ2-2	CASSSWTTGELFF	TGTGCCAGCAGTTCTTGGACCACCGGGGAGCTGTTTTTT
TRBV19	-	-	TRBJ2-1	CASSTQQLDNEQFF	TGTGCCAGTAGTACCCAACAGCTTGACAATGAGCAGTTCTTC
TRBV2	-	-	TRBJ1-3	CASSAHGSGNTIYF	TGTGCCAGCAGTGCACATGGCTCTGGAAACACCATATATTTT
TRBV9	-	-	TRBJ2-3	CASSTVLDTDTQYF	TGTGCCAGCAGCACCGTCTTGGACACAGATACGCAGTATTTT
TRBV5-5	TRBD1	-	TRBJ2-7	CASSTALSVQGAYEQYF	TGTGCCAGCAGCACAGCCTTATCTGTACAGGGGGCCTACGAGCAGTACTTC
TRBV28	-	-	TRBJ2-5	CASTTAREQYF	TGTGCCAGCACCACCGCGAGGGAGCAGTACTTC
TRBV14	-	-	TRBJ2-2	CASSQDRWRGPDTGELFF	TGTGCCAGCAGCCAAGATCGATGGCGGGGGCCAGACACCGGGGAGCTGTTTTTT
TRBV25-1	-	once	TRBJ1-2	CASSRVRPSKSGGYTF	TGTGCCAGCAGCCGGGTCCGACCGAGTAAGAGTGGTGGCTACACCTTC
TRBV28	-	-	TRBJ1-3	CASTTGGTSSGNTIYF	TGTGCCAGCACAACCGGGGGAACCAGCTCTGGAAACACCATATATTTT
TRBV10-3	TRBD1	-	TRBJ2-2	CAISRKTGGNTGELFF	TGTGCCATCAGTAGAAAGACAGGGGGCAACACCGGGGAGCTGTTTTTT
TRBV7-2	TRBD1	-	TRBJ1-2	CASSPGTEAGYTF	TGTGCCAGCAGCCCTGGGACAGAAGCTGGCTACACCTTC
TRBV28	TRBD1	-	TRBJ2-1	CASSPPWTGNNEQFF	TGTGCCAGCAGTCCTCCCTGGACAGGGAACAATGAGCAGTTCTTC
TRBV5-6	-	-	TRBJ1-6	CASSLPQGNSPLHF	TGTGCCAGCAGCTTACCACAGGGTAATTCACCCCTCCACTTT
TRBV2	-	-	TRBJ1-1	CASRGQWNTEAFF	TGTGCCAGCAGAGGACAGTGGAACACTGAAGCTTTCTTT
TRBV15	-	-	TRBJ2-7	CATSRGGWGRSSYEQYF	TGTGCCACCAGCAGAGGGGGATGGGGACGGAGCTCCTACGAGCAGTACTTC
TRBV6-5	-	-	TRBJ2-3	CASSYSGDRTQYF	TGTGCCAGCAGTTACTCGGGGGATCGCACGCAGTATTTT
TRBV7-3	-	-	TRBJ1-1	CASSPQGLNTEAFF	TGTGCCAGCAGCCCACAGGGACTGAACACTGAAGCTTTCTTT
TRBV11-2	TRBD1	-	TRBJ1-1	CASSLRTGVVTEAFF	TGTGCCAGCAGCTTAAGAACAGGGGTAGTTACTGAAGCTTTCTTT
TRBV5-6	-	-	TRBJ1-2	CASSGTRANYGYTF	TGTGCCAGCAGCGGAACCAGAGCTAACTATGGCTACACCTTC
TRBV27	-	-	TRBJ2-2	CASSLRGGPANTGELFF	TGTGCCAGCAGTTTAAGAGGAGGCCCCGCGAACACCGGGGAGCTGTTTTTT
TRBV18	TRBD2	-	TRBJ2-1	CASSQSRTSMNEQFF	TGTGCCAGCTCCCAATCCCGGACTAGTATGAATGAGCAGTTCTTC
TRBV30	-	-	TRBJ1-1	CAWSDGGDGGTDTEAFF	TGTGCCTGGAGTGATGGGGGGGATGGGGGAACGGACACTGAAGCTTTCTTT
TRBV6-6	TRBD1	-	TRBJ1-1	CASIQDRVANTEAFF	TGTGCCAGCATCCAGGACAGGGTGGCGAACACTGAAGCTTTCTTT
TRBV6-5	-	-	TRBJ1-1	CASSRSGEAFF	TGTGCCAGCAGCCGCAGTGGGGAGGCTTTCTTT